These 5 T cell receptor beta chains share one sample of origin, sequenced in a study of breast tumors, draining lymph nodes, adjacent tissues. The lymph nodes were axillary draining lymph nodes from breast cancer patients. In TCRdb, the multiplex PCR reads were re-called with MiXCR into one record per CDR3 protein. Altogether 270,000 or so distinct CDR3 sequences are present, roughly 30% being singletons, with the ten largest covering under 1.2%. Sequencing was carried out using axillary lymph node tissue. All receptors derive from a female donor with breast cancer. Some clones in this sample may be carry-over from other donors' samples.

This clonotype was detected ten times or more. This sequence joins TRBV7-9 and TRBJ1-4; a possible D gene is TRBD1 (5 bases). V shed 5 bases and J shed 7 bases, with 14 bases lying between them. Looked up from germline, CDR1 is SEHNR and CDR2 is FQNEAQ (reference sequence). The CDR3 totals 14 residues. CDR3 DNA sequence: TGTGCCAGCAGCCCGGGGGTGGATAGTGAAAAACTGTTTTTT. Protein sequence: CASSPGVDSEKLFF.

This clonotype was picked up one time. The chain couples TRBV19 to TRBJ2-6, with 8 bases matching TRBD1. Germline loops: CDR1 LNHDA, CDR2 SQIVND (reference sequence). Trimming removed 3 bases from V and 11 bases from J; junction bases left unmatched: 3. The CDR3 runs 13 residues. CDR3 bases: TGTGCCAGTAGTATGGACAGGGACTACGTCCTGACTTTC. This translates into CASSMDRDYVLTF.

The sample holds many counts of this clonotype. The chain joins TRBV7-2 to TRBJ1-5; D is uncertain. CDR1 is SGHTA, CDR2 FQGNSA, per germline. The CDR3 contains 14 residues. Trimming shortened V by 5 bases and J by 5 bases, and 13 bases separated the two germline ends. The DNA of the CDR3 is TGTGCCAGCAGCCCGTCAGGACGGTATCAGCCCCAGCATTTT. This encodes CASSPSGRYQPQHF.

This clonotype was seen more than once but under ten times. J is TRBJ2-5 and V is TRBV6-5; D possibly corresponds to TRBD1 (6 bases). Germline V gene lookup returns CDR1 MNHEY and CDR2 SVGAGI. This CDR3 spans 14 amino acids. Trimming cost V 5 bases and J 5 bases, with 15 bases left between them. CDR3 coding DNA: TGTGCCAGCAGTCCAACAGGGTCCACGGAGACCCAGTACTTC. Its protein product is CASSPTGSTETQYF.

This clonotype was seen at least ten times. The rearrangement links TRBV24-1 to TRBJ2-3; 8 bases map to TRBD2. From germline, CDR1 is KGHDR and CDR2 SFDVKD. V dropped 0 bases and J dropped 7; count of bases not matched to a gene: 8. The CDR3 consists of 16 residues. The CDR3 spells CATSDLSGGGRHTQYF. CDR3 coding DNA: TGTGCCACCAGTGATTTGTCGGGAGGGGGTCGCCATACGCAGTATTTT.